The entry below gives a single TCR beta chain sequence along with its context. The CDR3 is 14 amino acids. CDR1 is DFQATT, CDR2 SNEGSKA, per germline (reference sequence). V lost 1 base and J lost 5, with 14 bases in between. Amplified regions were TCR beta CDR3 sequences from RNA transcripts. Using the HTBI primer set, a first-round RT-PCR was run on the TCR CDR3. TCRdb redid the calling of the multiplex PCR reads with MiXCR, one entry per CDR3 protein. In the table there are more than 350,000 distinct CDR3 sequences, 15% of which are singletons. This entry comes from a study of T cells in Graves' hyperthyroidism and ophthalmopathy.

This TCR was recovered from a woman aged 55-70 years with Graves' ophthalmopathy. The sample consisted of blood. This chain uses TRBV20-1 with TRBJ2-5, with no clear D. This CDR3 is CSARVDVASETQYF. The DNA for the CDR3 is TGCAGTGCTAGAGTTGATGTGGCCTCGGAGACCCAGTACTTC.